Given below is one T cell receptor beta chain in context. This clone was found once. The antigen it binds to is not known. One base away there is no much larger clone; base qualities are not given. The CDR3 regions of human TCRbeta chains were analyzed by immunosequencing. The authors' analysis ran thus. Repertoire TCRs were matched against a reference library of SARS-CoV-2-specific TCRs generated with the MIRA antigen-specificity platform. Breadth was defined as the fraction of unique TCRs that were SARS-CoV-2-associated, and depth was defined as the fraction of total T cells that were SARS-CoV-2-associated. Using the MIRA data, each spike-specific TCR was mapped to the spike region that the TCR reacts to and placed in a CD4 or CD8 class. Log10-transformed breadth and depth values were compared by one-way ANOVA with Sidak's multiple comparisons tests. TCRdb limited this immuneACCESS table to in-frame rearrangements with V and J called. A share of clones is missing; checked studies link under half to unresolved V genes, and the rest is unexplained. D and trimming come from the DNA, and the V and J calls and clone size come from that table. Present in this sample are under 95,000 clones, under 95% of which were seen just once. The top ten clones comprise approximately 3% of the sample.

The time point label corresponds to: baseline before first vaccination. Samples from vaccinated people were obtained from the UK trials COV001 and COV002, which included a single-blind randomized controlled phase 2/3 trial of AZD1222 (ChAdOx1 nCoV-19) in healthy adults. For TCRbeta chain sequencing, PBMC samples were collected from trial participants at day 0 and at day 28 after the second dose. Via the germline V gene, CDR1 is WSHSY and CDR2 SAAADI. The CDR3 numbers 14 residues from cysteine through phenylalanine. CDR3 DNA is the only sequence kept; it has 42 bases, read in frame from the first base. Ends trimmed: V by 6 bases, J by 6 bases; bases unmatched to a gene: 7. The data belong to a study of T cell responses to AZD1222 COVID-19 vaccine listed by TCRdb under 2021. About the full investigation: AZD1222 recipients whose second dose came at about 4 weeks and those whose second dose came at about 12 weeks were combined into one group, since spike-specific TCR depth and breadth did not differ between the two schedules. A total of approximately 240 trial participants underwent TCR sequencing, of whom nearly 210 received two doses of AZD1222 and some 25 received two doses of the MenACWY control vaccine. Enrollment into the trials was organized by age into subgroups of 18-55, 56-69 and 70-plus years, and those subgroups contained roughly 150, 30 and 60 TCR-sequenced participants, respectively. What the research found in general, with its limitations: Only five to seven AZD1222 recipients were SARS-CoV-2 seropositive at baseline, limiting conclusions about previously exposed vaccinees. Epitopes outside the regions mutated in the B.1.351 and B.1.1.7 variants were reportedly recognized by nearly half of the unique spike-specific TCRs. No day 14 peak-response samples were available, so repertoires were characterized only after the peak T cell response. Spike-specific TCR breadth and depth rose significantly after two AZD1222 doses compared with day 0 and with MenACWY recipients. CD4 TCRs associated with the vaccine covered the entire spike protein, and the dominant responses were in regions 160-218 and 743-854. Participants were mostly white British, with more females than males. The authors suggested clonal diversity may have been underestimated. The 56-69-year group was small, and its depth increase did not reach significance, likely because of low power.

The V and J segments used are TRBV10-2 and TRBJ2-2, and 7 junction bases match TRBD1. Specimen: peripheral blood, collected on day 0 of AZD1222 vaccination. The sequence derives from an adult in good health. CDR3 loop: CASRDRSRAGELFF. The nucleotides are TGCGCCAGCAGGGACAGGTCGCGGGCCGGGGAGCTGTTTTTT.